This T cell receptor beta chain was captured in a study of identical twins. Template switching, a step in the protocol, added a universal primer site, and cDNA carried unique molecular identifiers. Using its own MiXCR run on the 5' RACE reads, TCRdb lists one record per CDR3 protein. The sample holds hundreds of thousands of distinct CDR3 sequences, approximately 13% seen once. Study findings and constraints: Its conclusions, products of cross-sectional statistical analysis, did not come from following the same donors.

J gave up 3 bases and V 0 bases, and 6 bases lay outside the gene matches. Germline CDR1 and CDR2: SGHVS and FQNEAQ. This CDR3 is built from 16 residues. Concerning this clonotype: Its antigen is unknown.

These data were also reused for a study on yellow fever vaccine responses in identical twins.

This receptor was identified in a woman younger than 35 in good health. The chain has TRBV7-8 and TRBJ2-3, with TRBD2 matching over 7 bases. Sequenced: PBMCs. DNA for the CDR3: TGTGCCAGCAGCTTAGCCGGGGCGCGGGGGACAGATACGCAGTATTTT. Translated, it gives CASSLAGARGTDTQYF. Using reference TRBV7-8 and TRBJ2-3 for the parts outside the CDR3, the full variable domain is GAGVSQSPRYKVAKRGQDVALRCDPISGHVSLFWYQQALGQGPEFLTYFQNEAQLDKSGLPSDRFFAERPEGSVSTLKIQRTQQEDSAVYLCASSLAGARGTDTQYFGPGTRLTVL.